The next 10 T cell receptor beta chains were all read from a single sample in a study of blood T cell repertoires in COVID-19. Sequencing was performed with immunoSEQ multiplex PCR; in TCRdb, only in-frame clones are kept and a portion is missing. The table records roughly 230,000 clones, approximately 83% of them present only once. Sequenced input: PBMCs or T cells enriched from blood (not recorded which). The receptors here all came from a middle-aged man who had recovered from COVID-19.

In its sample, this clone was seen once. The V gene is TRBV19, the J gene TRBJ2-1, with a tentative D call TRBD2 (5 bases). This CDR3 region has 16 residues. V was clipped by 5 bases and J by 0 bases, with 14 bases between them. The germline CDR1 and CDR2 sequences are LNHDA and SQIVND (reference sequence). In DNA form, the CDR3 reads TGTGCCAGTAGTCTCGCCCGGGGAAGCTCCTACAATGAGCAGTTCTTC. Protein product: CASSLARGSSYNEQFF.

The chain couples TRBV28 to TRBJ1-2; D ambiguous. The CDR3 is 16 residues long. V shed 5 bases and J shed 3 bases, with 19 bases lying between them. Germline values: CDR1 MDHEN, CDR2 SYDVKM. The CDR3 here is CASSSTYTEGYYGYTF. The CDR3, as DNA: TGTGCCAGCAGTAGTACCTACACGGAGGGTTACTATGGCTACACCTTC.

The chain carries TRBV29-1 and TRBJ1-4, with a weak D call TRBD1 (5 bases). Germline V gene lookup returns CDR1 SQVTM and CDR2 ANQGSEA. The CDR3 sequence is 11 residues long. With 7 bases removed from V and 9 bases from J, the gap between germline ends came to 12 bases. The CDR3 loop reads CSADSGQKLFF. The CDR3 bases are TGCAGCGCTGACAGTGGTCAAAAACTGTTTTTT. Looking up the rest from reference TRBV29-1 and TRBJ1-4 gives the full variable domain: SAVISQKPSRDICQRGTSLTIQCQVDSQVTMMFWYRQQPGQSLTLIATANQGSEATYESGFVIDKFPISRPNLTFSTLTVSNMSPEDSSIYLCSADSGQKLFFGSGTQLSVL.

The J gene is TRBJ2-2, the V gene TRBV19; maybe TRBD1 (6 bases). This CDR3 is built from 15 residues. The V gene lost 10 bases and the J gene lost 4 bases, with 19 bases spanning the gap. The germline CDR1 and CDR2 sequences are LNHDA and SQIVND (reference sequence). The CDR3 DNA follows: TGTGCCACCAATCTGCAGGGGTCGCCCACCGGGGAGCTGTTTTTT. It specifies CATNLQGSPTGELFF. Drawing the rest from reference TRBV19 and TRBJ2-2, the complete variable domain is DGGITQSPKYLFRKEGQNVTLSCEQNLNHDAMYWYRQDPGQGLRLIYYSQIVNDFQKGDIAEGYSVSREKKESFPLTVTSAQKNPTAFYLCATNLQGSPTGELFFGEGSRLTVL.

The chain employs TRBV25-1 and TRBJ2-5; D perhaps matches TRBD2 (7 bases). The V end lost 3 bases, the J end lost 5 bases, and 10 bases lay between the germline ends. From germline, CDR1 is MGHDK and CDR2 SYGVNS. This CDR3 is built from 13 residues. CDR3 coding DNA: TGTGCCAGCAGTGAGGGGGGGGCGGAGACCCAGTACTTC. Translation gives CASSEGGAETQYF.

The V gene is TRBV7-9, the J gene TRBJ1-4; possibly TRBD1 for D (5 bases). This CDR3 is 15 amino acids long. Germline lookup yields CDR1 SEHNR and CDR2 FQNEAQ (reference sequence). The V gene lost 3 bases and the J gene lost 4 bases, with 12 bases spanning the gap. CDR3 region: CASSLPGQGNEKLFF. The CDR3 DNA sequence: TGTGCCAGCAGCTTGCCCGGGCAGGGTAATGAAAAACTGTTTTTT.

The rearrangement joins TRBV10-3 to TRBJ2-5, with D tentatively TRBD1 (6 bases). V was pared by 3 bases and J by 5 bases, with 16 bases between. The CDR3 has 15 amino acids. Germline loops: CDR1 ENHRY, CDR2 SYGVKD. The chain's CDR3 is CAISDGTKNGETQYF. The CDR3 DNA reads TGTGCCATCAGTGATGGGACAAAAAATGGGGAGACCCAGTACTTC.

The chain uses TRBV19 and TRBJ1-5; 9 nucleotides line up with TRBD1. Germline V gene data show CDR1 as LNHDA and CDR2 as SQIVND (reference sequence). CDR3 size: 14 residues. With V trimmed by 6 bases and J by 10 bases, 10 bases remained unmatched. CDR3 loop: CASSEADRGRPQHF. CDR3 nucleotide sequence: TGTGCCAGTAGCGAAGCGGACAGGGGAAGACCCCAGCATTTT.

As DNA, the CDR3 is TGTGCCAGCAGCTCTCAGACACGAAATCAGCCCCAGCATTTT. It yields the protein CASSSQTRNQPQHF. The V and J genes are TRBV7-8 and TRBJ1-5; D not resolved. V was trimmed by 4 bases and J by 4 bases, leaving 11 bases between them. Per the germline V gene, CDR1 is SGHVS and CDR2 is FQNEAQ. This CDR3 is 14 amino acids long.

The chain employs TRBV7-9 and TRBJ2-2; perhaps TRBD2 as D (6 bases). This CDR3 is 14 amino acids long. V dropped 5 bases and J dropped 6 bases, with 13 bases sitting between them. CDR1 and CDR2 (germline): SEHNR, FQNEAQ (reference sequence). CDR3 sequence: CASSLSGVAGELFF. The CDR3 bases are TGTGCCAGCAGCCTCTCGGGGGTGGCCGGGGAGCTGTTTTTT. The full variable domain, in which reference TRBV7-9 and TRBJ2-2 provide the parts outside the CDR3, is DTGVSQNPRHKITKRGQNVTFRCDPISEHNRLYWYRQTLGQGPEFLTYFQNEAQLEKSRLLSDRFSAERPKGSFSTLEIQRTEQGDSAMYLCASSLSGVAGELFFGEGSRLTVL.